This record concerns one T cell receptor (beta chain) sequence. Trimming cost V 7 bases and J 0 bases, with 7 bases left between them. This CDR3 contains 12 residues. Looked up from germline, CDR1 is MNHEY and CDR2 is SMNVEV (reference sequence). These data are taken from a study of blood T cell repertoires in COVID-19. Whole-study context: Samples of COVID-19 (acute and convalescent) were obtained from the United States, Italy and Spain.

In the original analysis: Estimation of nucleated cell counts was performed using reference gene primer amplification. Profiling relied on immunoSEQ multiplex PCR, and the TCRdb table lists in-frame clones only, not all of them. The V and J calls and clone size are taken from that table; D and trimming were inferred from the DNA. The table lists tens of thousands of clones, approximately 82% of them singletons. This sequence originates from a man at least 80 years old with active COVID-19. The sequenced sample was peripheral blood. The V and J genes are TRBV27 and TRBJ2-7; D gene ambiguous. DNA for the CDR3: TGTGCCAGCAAGCGCAACTCCTACGAGCAGTACTTC. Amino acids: CASKRNSYEQYF.